A selection of T cell receptor beta chains follows, all from one sample in a study of T cells in Graves' hyperthyroidism and ophthalmopathy. TCRdb independently ran MiXCR on the multiplex PCR reads; one entry per CDR3 protein. In the table there are about 560,000 distinct CDR3 sequences, over 15% of which are singletons. Sequenced input: blood. Receptors were obtained from a woman aged 18 to 35 with Graves' hyperthyroidism. Each CDR3 is given with its conserved first and last residue. A D gene is named only where the DNA matches it firmly. The size entry is marked missing in some rows and otherwise reads once, few, many or a size class.

NA many TRBJ1-1 TRBV5-1 CASSLLGDAEAFF TGCGCCAGCAGCTTATTAGGGGATGCTGAAGCTTTCTTT
NA NA TRBJ2-7 TRBV6-1 CASSELRDPGEEQYF TGTGCCAGCAGTGAACTAAGGGACCCAGGGGAGGAGCAGTACTTC
TRBD1 many TRBJ2-1 TRBV6-1 CASRFGQGPYNEQFF TGTGCCAGCAGGTTCGGACAGGGGCCCTACAATGAGCAGTTCTTC
TRBD2 many TRBJ2-1 TRBV6-1 CASSSLGTGIGLAGYNEQFF TGTGCCAGCAGTTCCCTAGGGACAGGCATTGGACTAGCGGGATACAATGAGCAGTTCTTC
NA few TRBJ1-1 TRBV2 CASSYSRWTGMNTEAFF TGTGCCAGCAGTTACTCGCGGTGGACGGGAATGAACACTGAAGCTTTCTTT
TRBD2 few TRBJ2-5 TRBV20-1 CSARDFGTSGGSQTQYF TGCAGTGCTAGAGATTTTGGGACTAGCGGGGGATCACAGACCCAGTACTTC
TRBD2 many TRBJ2-1 TRBV5-1 CASSRSSGTMHEQFF TGCGCCAGCAGCAGATCTAGCGGGACGATGCATGAGCAGTTCTTC
TRBD2 many TRBJ2-3 TRBV6-2/TRBV6-3 CASGLAGADTQYF TGTGCCAGCGGACTAGCGGGGGCAGATACGCAGTATTTT
TRBD1 NA TRBJ2-6 TRBV27 CASSPGTGAFSGANVLTF TGTGCCAGCAGCCCTGGGACAGGGGCGTTCTCTGGGGCCAACGTCCTGACTTTC
NA NA TRBJ2-5 TRBV19 CAGSIEGAGQETQYF TGTGCCGGTAGTATAGAAGGAGCGGGCCAAGAGACCCAGTACTTC
NA NA TRBJ2-5 TRBV3-1 CASSPLRGGEETQYF TGTGCCAGCAGTCCCTTAAGGGGGGGAGAAGAGACCCAGTACTTC
TRBD1 few TRBJ1-6 TRBV12-3/TRBV12-4 CASTSMTGGGSPLHF TGTGCCAGCACCTCCATGACAGGGGGCGGTTCACCCCTCCACTTT
NA many TRBJ2-1 TRBV12-3/TRBV12-4 CASSSQGGPYNEQFF TGTGCCAGCAGTTCCCAGGGGGGTCCCTACAATGAGCAGTTCTTC
TRBD2 NA TRBJ2-1 TRBV20-1 CSASGTSFFNEQFF TGCAGTGCTAGCGGGACTAGCTTTTTCAATGAGCAGTTCTTC
NA many TRBJ1-1 TRBV18 CASSTRWTEAFF TGTGCCAGCTCCACCCGATGGACTGAAGCTTTCTTT
TRBD2 few TRBJ2-5 TRBV6-2/TRBV6-3 CASSQDTSGQEPQYF TGTGCCAGCAGTCAAGATACTAGCGGCCAAGAGCCCCAGTACTTC
TRBD2 many TRBJ2-1 TRBV20-1 CSANSGGNEQFF TGCAGTGCTAATAGCGGGGGGAATGAGCAGTTCTTC
NA NA TRBJ2-5 TRBV29-1 CSVAVGPGWAHTQYF TGCAGCGTGGCGGTGGGTCCGGGGTGGGCGCACACCCAGTACTTC
TRBD2 NA TRBJ2-1 TRBV7-7 CASSGGPSSYNEQFF TGTGCTAGTAGCGGGGGTCCTAGCTCCTACAATGAGCAGTTCTTC
NA few TRBJ1-6 TRBV9 CASSGTVRNSPLHF TGTGCCAGCAGCGGGACAGTGAGAAATTCACCCCTCCACTTT
TRBD2 NA TRBJ2-7 TRBV7-8 CASSLAGTSGGNEQYF TGTGCCAGCAGCTTAGCCGGGACTAGCGGGGGGAACGAGCAGTACTTC
NA many TRBJ2-2 TRBV5-1 CASRKVGGTGELFF TGCGCCAGCCGCAAGGTTGGGGGCACCGGGGAGCTGTTTTTT
TRBD1 many TRBJ1-1 TRBV5-6 CASSFLTGPNTEAFF TGTGCCAGCAGCTTTTTGACAGGGCCGAACACTGAAGCTTTCTTT
NA few TRBJ1-5 TRBV5-6 CASSSRLRNQPQHF TGTGCCAGCAGCTCCAGGCTACGCAATCAGCCCCAGCATTTT
TRBD1 many TRBJ2-7 TRBV28 CASGLLQGAYEQYF TGTGCCAGCGGCCTTTTGCAGGGGGCCTACGAGCAGTACTTC
NA NA TRBJ1-6 TRBV12-3/TRBV12-4 CASSLGADNSPLHF TGTGCCAGCAGTTTAGGGGCGGATAATTCACCCCTCCACTTT
NA few TRBJ1-5 TRBV30 CAWSSTPNRNQPQHF TGTGCCTGGAGTAGTACGCCGAACCGAAATCAGCCCCAGCATTTT
NA many TRBJ2-7 TRBV7-9 CASSLVGGQSYEQYF TGTGCCAGCAGCTTAGTGGGGGGACAGTCCTACGAGCAGTACTTC
NA few TRBJ2-5 TRBV7-9 CASSLIQGETQYF TGTGCCAGCAGCTTAATCCAGGGCGAGACCCAGTACTTC
NA many TRBJ2-1 TRBV5-1 CASSLADLYEQFF TGCGCCAGCAGCTTGGCCGACTTATATGAGCAGTTCTTC
NA many TRBJ2-1 TRBV12-3/TRBV12-4 CASSINILEQFF TGTGCCAGCAGTATTAACATTCTTGAGCAGTTCTTC
NA many TRBJ2-7 TRBV28 CASSSLRGSYEQYF TGTGCCAGCAGTTCCCTCCGAGGCTCCTACGAGCAGTACTTC
TRBD2 NA TRBJ2-7 TRBV2 CASSAGGGYEQYF TGTGCCAGCAGTGCAGGCGGGGGCTACGAGCAGTACTTC
NA few TRBJ1-3 TRBV12-3/TRBV12-4 CASLKNAGNTIYF TGTGCCAGCCTGAAGAATGCTGGAAACACCATATATTTT
TRBD1 few TRBJ1-1 TRBV30 CAWRGTGGYTEAFF TGTGCCTGGAGGGGGACAGGGGGCTATACTGAAGCTTTCTTT
NA few TRBJ2-2 TRBV7-9 CASSYPSPRRTPSNTGELFF TGTGCCAGCAGCTATCCCAGCCCCCGCCGGACACCCTCGAACACCGGGGAGCTGTTTTTT
NA many TRBJ2-7 TRBV13 CASSTNGEQYF TGTGCCAGCAGCACCAATGGCGAGCAGTACTTC
NA few TRBJ2-7 TRBV12-3/TRBV12-4 CASSLIGGASYEQYF TGTGCCAGCAGCCTAATAGGAGGGGCTTCGTACGAGCAGTACTTC
TRBD2 NA TRBJ2-1 TRBV6-6 CASSYSTRGGNNEQFF TGTGCCAGCAGTTACTCGACTCGGGGGGGAAACAATGAGCAGTTCTTC
NA NA TRBJ1-5 TRBV4-3 CASSQSQGNNQPQHF TGCGCCAGCAGCCAGAGTCAGGGAAACAATCAGCCCCAGCATTTT
NA NA TRBJ1-1 TRBV5-1 CASSLLIMNTEAFF TGCGCCAGCAGCTTGTTAATCATGAACACTGAAGCTTTCTTT
TRBD1 few TRBJ1-2 TRBV9 CASSVQGAGGYGYTF TGTGCCAGCAGCGTGCAGGGGGCCGGCGGCTATGGCTACACCTTC
NA many TRBJ2-3 TRBV20-1 CSARGGSNTDTQYF TGCAGTGCTAGAGGAGGGAGCAACACAGATACGCAGTATTTT
TRBD1 many TRBJ2-7 TRBV15 CATSNDRGLGEQYF TGTGCCACCAGCAACGACAGGGGGCTTGGCGAGCAGTACTTC
NA NA TRBJ1-1 TRBV7-9 CASSLHSNTEAFF TGTGCCAGCAGCCTCCACTCGAACACTGAAGCTTTCTTT
TRBD1 many TRBJ2-7 TRBV12-5 CASGRQGPSSYEQYF TGTGCTAGTGGCAGACAGGGGCCAAGCTCCTACGAGCAGTACTTC
TRBD1 few TRBJ2-3 TRBV20-1 CSASYRGRPNPQDTQYF TGCAGTGCTAGTTACAGGGGGCGTCCCAACCCCCAAGATACGCAGTATTTT
NA NA TRBJ1-5 TRBV19 CASSIDPPYRDNSNQPQHF TGTGCCAGTAGTATAGACCCCCCATACAGGGACAATAGCAATCAGCCCCAGCATTTT